The clone carrying this TCR beta chain was seen once. Repertoires were generated with immunoSEQ multiplex PCR, while TCRdb's copy carries only in-frame clones and drops some. The sample lists 380,000 or so clones; roughly four fifths were seen once. These data belong to a study of Ad26.COV2.S vaccination and SARS-CoV-2 variants. Described treatment: about 20 received Ad26.COV2.S at low or high dose, single or two shots; about 5 received placebo; per-sample allocation not given. Sampling happened 63 days after the first vaccine or placebo injection. The receptor comes from a person between 18 and 59 years old who received the Ad26.COV2.S COVID-19 vaccine or a placebo. The source was peripheral blood, collected in a trial of Ad26.COV2.S vaccine versus placebo.

CDR3 loop: CASSFTSGGPNEQFF. Written as DNA, the CDR3 is TGTGCCAGCAGCTTTACTAGCGGGGGGCCCAATGAGCAGTTCTTC. This chain joins TRBV5-6 and TRBJ2-1; 12 bases line up with TRBD2. The CDR3 extends over 15 amino acids. Unmatched junction bases numbered 3, after V lost 2 bases and J lost 6 bases. Germline-derived CDR1 and CDR2 are SGHDT and YYEEEE.